These 5 T cell receptor beta chains share one sample of origin, sequenced in a study of CD8+CD57+ T cells in acquired aplastic anemia. Genomic DNA templated the TCR beta VDJ and CDR3 profiling. TCRdb analysed the reads with MiXCR anew, one entry per CDR3 protein. Of hundreds of thousands of distinct CDR3 sequences detected, around 30% appear once; the ten largest clones hold nearly 0.85%. All patients picked for sequencing had shown, by flow cytometry, an expansion of CD8+CD57+ cells. The sequenced sample was sorted CD4+, CD8+, or CD8+CD57+ T cells (not recorded which) from PBMCs. The receptors stem from a human donor with aplastic anemia.

A few counts support this clonotype. This chain uses TRBV5-1 with TRBJ2-2; no reliable D call. This CDR3 is built from 14 residues. The germline V gene has CDR1 SGHRS and CDR2 YFSETQ. V was pared by 1 base and J by 3 bases, with 7 bases between. This CDR3 is CASSLTVDTGELFF. The CDR3 DNA sequence: TGCGCCAGCAGCTTGACAGTCGACACCGGGGAGCTGTTTTTT.

The chain carries TRBV30 and TRBJ2-3; 7 bases are a match to TRBD2. CDR3 length equals 14 residues. Trimming removed 4 bases from V and 11 bases from J; junction bases left unmatched: 15. The germline V gene encodes CDR1 GTSNPN and CDR2 SVGIG (reference sequence). CDR3 coding DNA: TGTGCCTGGAAAGGACGGGGGGACCCTGTTAGGCAGTATTTT. Protein: CAWKGRGDPVRQYF.

This clonotype was recorded a few times. The genes are TRBV10-3 and TRBJ2-5; TRBD1 aligns across 7 bases. Germline loops: CDR1 ENHRY, CDR2 SYGVKD. The V and J ends lost 10 bases and 1 base, in that order; junction bases with no gene match: 9. The length of the CDR3 is 14 residues. CDR3 residues: CATGLDRAQETQYF. The DNA of the CDR3 is TGTGCCACCGGATTAGACAGGGCCCAAGAGACCCAGTACTTC.

The rearrangement links TRBV11-2 to TRBJ1-4, with unresolved D. Trimming stripped 0 bases from V and 5 bases from J, with 10 bases between. Germline assignment: CDR1 SGHAT and CDR2 FQNNGV. This CDR3 region has 15 residues. Here the CDR3 reads CASSLEVAFNEKLFF. The CDR3 bases are TGTGCCAGCAGCTTAGAGGTCGCGTTCAATGAAAAACTGTTTTTT.

V is TRBV7-2 and J is TRBJ1-2; D possibly corresponds to TRBD1 (5 bases). The CDR3 length is 14 residues. CDR1 and CDR2 (germline): SGHTA, FQGNSA. Deletions cut 2 bases from V and 6 bases from J, with 13 bases between. Here the CDR3 reads CASSLRATADGYTF. CDR3 DNA sequence: TGTGCCAGCAGCTTAAGGGCGACAGCGGATGGCTACACCTTC.